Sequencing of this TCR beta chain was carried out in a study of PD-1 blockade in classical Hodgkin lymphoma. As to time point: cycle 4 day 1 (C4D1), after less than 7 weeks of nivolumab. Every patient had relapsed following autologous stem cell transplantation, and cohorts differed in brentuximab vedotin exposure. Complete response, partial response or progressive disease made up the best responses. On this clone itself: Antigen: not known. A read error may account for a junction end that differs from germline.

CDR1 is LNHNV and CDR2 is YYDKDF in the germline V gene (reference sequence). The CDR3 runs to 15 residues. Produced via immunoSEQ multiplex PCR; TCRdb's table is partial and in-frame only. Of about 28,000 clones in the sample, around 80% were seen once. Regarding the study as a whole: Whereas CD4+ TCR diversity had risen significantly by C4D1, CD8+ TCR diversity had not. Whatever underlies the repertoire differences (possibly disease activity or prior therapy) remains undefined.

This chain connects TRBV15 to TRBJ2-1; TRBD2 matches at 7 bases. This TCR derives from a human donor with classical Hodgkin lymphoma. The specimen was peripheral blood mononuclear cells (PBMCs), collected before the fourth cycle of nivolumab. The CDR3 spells CATNRVAGASNEQFF. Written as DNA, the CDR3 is TGTGCCACCAACAGAGTTGCGGGAGCTTCTAATGAGCAGTTCTTC.